This T cell receptor beta chain was sequenced in a study of blood T cells in healthy people across ages. The study's findings and limits: Roughly linearly, TCR beta diversity per million T cells fell as age increased.

At least ten counts were recorded for this clonotype. Its antigen remains unknown. Trimming removed 3 bases from V and 1 base from J, with 13 bases in between. Germline-derived CDR1 and CDR2 are DFQATT and SNEGSKA (reference sequence). The CDR3 is made up of 14 amino acids. Every sample gave at least 5 micrograms of total RNA when it was extracted. Through a sample-barcoded 5' primer and a J-beta primer mix, a second PCR was run for about 7 to 12 cycles. TCRdb used MiXCR to reprocess the 5' RACE reads, holding one entry per CDR3 protein. The sample consists of around 1.1 million distinct CDR3 sequences, approximately 38% of them appearing once.

This TCR derives from a man younger than 35 in good health. The chain is built from TRBV20-1 and TRBJ2-7; perhaps TRBD1 as D (5 bases). The sample consisted of blood. The CDR3 DNA sequence: TGCAGTGCTAGTGTGGGGCGCAAATCCTACGAGCAGTACTTC. It encodes CSASVGRKSYEQYF.